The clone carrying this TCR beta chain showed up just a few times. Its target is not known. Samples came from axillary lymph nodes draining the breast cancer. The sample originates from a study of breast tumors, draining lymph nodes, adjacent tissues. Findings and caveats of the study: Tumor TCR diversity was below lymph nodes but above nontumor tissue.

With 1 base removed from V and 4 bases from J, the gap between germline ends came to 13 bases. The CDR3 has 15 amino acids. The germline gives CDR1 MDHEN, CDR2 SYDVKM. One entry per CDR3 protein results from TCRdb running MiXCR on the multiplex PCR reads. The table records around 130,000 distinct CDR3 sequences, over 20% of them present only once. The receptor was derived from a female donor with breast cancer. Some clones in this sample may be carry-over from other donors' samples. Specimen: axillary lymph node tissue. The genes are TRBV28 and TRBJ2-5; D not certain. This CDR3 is CASSLYRVPGETQYF. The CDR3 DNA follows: TGTGCCAGCAGTTTATACCGCGTTCCGGGAGAGACCCAGTACTTC.